Included here is one TCR beta chain sequence, with context. The identical CDR3 is also encoded by other nucleotide sequences in the sample. Method: immunoSEQ multiplex PCR; TCRdb's copy keeps in-frame clones and lacks some. Here the sample spans about 170,000 clones, 93% being singletons. Looked up from germline, CDR1 is SGHTA and CDR2 is FQGNSA. This CDR3 contains 15 residues. The V end lost 2 bases, the J end lost 1 base, and 9 bases lay between the germline ends. This record comes from a study of control samples from healthy donors and cancer patients. The chain uses TRBV7-2 and TRBJ1-5; no reliable D call. The specimen sequenced was blood. The receptor was isolated from a woman aged 55-70 years in good health. In DNA, the CDR3 is TGTGCCAGCAGCTTAACCGGGTCCAGCAATCAGCCCCAGCATTTT. It encodes CASSLTGSSNQPQHF.